Listed here are 21 T cell receptor beta chains from one sample, sequenced in a study of T cell responses to AZD1222 COVID-19 vaccine. This table comes from immunoSEQ multiplex PCR, and its TCRdb copy is limited to in-frame clones, with some not included. The sample has roughly 30,000 clones, 75% to 90% seen once. The sample was peripheral blood, taken on day 0 of AZD1222 vaccination. The source of these receptors is an adult in good health.

The J gene is TRBJ1-1, the V gene TRBV5-1; no reliable D call. Trimming removed 2 bases from V and 3 bases from J, with 8 bases in between. This CDR3 comprises 13 residues. From germline, CDR1 is SGHRS and CDR2 YFSETQ. This CDR3 is CASSLDTYTEAFF. The CDR3 DNA reads as TGCGCCAGCAGCTTAGACACTTACACTGAAGCTTTCTTT.

The rearrangement joins TRBV7-8 to TRBJ2-7, with D possibly being TRBD1 or TRBD2 (7 bases each). In germline, CDR1 is SGHVS, CDR2 FQNEAQ. Trimming stripped 1 base from V and 2 bases from J, with 12 bases between. This CDR3 spans 15 amino acids. The CDR3 DNA follows: TGTGCCAGCAGCTTAGAAGCAGGGGGGGCCTACGAGCAGTACTTC. Its translation: CASSLEAGGAYEQYF.

The chain carries TRBV29-1 and TRBJ2-7, with 7 nucleotides matching TRBD1. The CDR3 spans 15 residues. The germline V gene encodes CDR1 SQVTM and CDR2 ANQGSEA. Trimming cost V 7 bases and J 0 bases; bases outside gene matches: 12. The CDR3 DNA sequence: TGCAGCGCAACTGGGACAGCTTCTTTCTCCTACGAGCAGTACTTC. It is translated as CSATGTASFSYEQYF.

Concerning this clone: Additional DNA sequences in this sample encode the identical CDR3. The chain couples TRBV19 to TRBJ1-6, with no clear D. Trimming pared 1 base from V and 13 bases from J, leaving 14 bases between. Germline loops: CDR1 LNHDA, CDR2 SQIVND (reference sequence). This CDR3 has 14 amino acids. The CDR3 here is CASSIGPGIVPLHF. The CDR3 DNA follows: TGTGCCAGTAGTATAGGCCCGGGGATAGTGCCCCTCCACTTT.

This clone appeared once. This sequence joins TRBV2 and TRBJ1-5; 7 nucleotides match TRBD1. This CDR3 is built from 13 residues. J was trimmed by 3 bases and V by 6 bases; bases with no gene match: 2. The germline V gene has CDR1 SNHLY and CDR2 FYNNEI. CDR3 DNA sequence: TGTGCCAGCAGGGGACAGAACAATCAGCCCCAGCATTTT. Its protein product is CASRGQNNQPQHF. Drawing the rest from reference TRBV2 and TRBJ1-5, the complete variable domain is EPEVTQTPSHQVTQMGQEVILRCVPISNHLYFYWYRQILGQKVEFLVSFYNNEISEKSEIFDDQFSVERPDGSNFTLKIRSTKLEDSAMYFCASRGQNNQPQHFGDGTRLSIL.

In its sample, this clone was seen a few times. The V call is TRBV7-8, the J call TRBJ1-5; D perhaps matches TRBD1 (6 bases). Between the trimmed V and J ends, which lost 1 base and 2 bases, there was a span of 9 bases. CDR3 length: 15 amino acids. Germline CDR1 is SGHVS and CDR2 is FQNEAQ. CDR3: CASSLGGAGNQPQHF. The CDR3 coding sequence is TGTGCCAGCAGCTTAGGGGGGGCTGGCAATCAGCCCCAGCATTTT. Together with reference TRBV7-8 and TRBJ1-5, the CDR3 gives the full variable domain: GAGVSQSPRYKVAKRGQDVALRCDPISGHVSLFWYQQALGQGPEFLTYFQNEAQLDKSGLPSDRFFAERPEGSVSTLKIQRTQQEDSAVYLCASSLGGAGNQPQHFGDGTRLSIL.

The rearrangement uses TRBV19 and TRBJ2-2; a weak D match, TRBD2 (6 bases). V was shortened by 3 bases and J by 3 bases, with 11 bases between the two germline ends. The CDR3 has 15 residues. Germline V gene lookup returns CDR1 LNHDA and CDR2 SQIVND (reference sequence). CDR3 protein: CASSIAGSYTGELFF. Here the CDR3 DNA reads TGTGCCAGTAGTATCGCGGGAAGCTACACCGGGGAGCTGTTTTTT. The full variable domain, completed using reference TRBV19 and TRBJ2-2, is DGGITQSPKYLFRKEGQNVTLSCEQNLNHDAMYWYRQDPGQGLRLIYYSQIVNDFQKGDIAEGYSVSREKKESFPLTVTSAQKNPTAFYLCASSIAGSYTGELFFGEGSRLTVL.

The gene calls are TRBV7-8 and TRBJ2-5, with 15 bases that match TRBD2. The junction had 2 bases not matched to a gene; V was cut back by 4 bases and J by 2 bases. CDR3 size: 16 residues. Germline loops: CDR1 SGHVS, CDR2 FQNEAQ. The CDR3 here is CASSSGLAGGQETQYF. The DNA for the CDR3 is TGTGCCAGCAGCTCAGGACTAGCGGGAGGGCAAGAGACCCAGTACTTC.

The V and J genes are TRBV18 and TRBJ2-7; 8 bases align to TRBD1. The CDR3 totals 14 residues. V lost 3 bases, J lost 6 bases, and 7 bases stayed unmatched. The V gene's germline CDR1 is KGHSH and CDR2 LQKENI. DNA of the CDR3: TGTGCCAGCTCACCGCAGACAGGGGATGGCGAGCAGTACTTC. Protein sequence: CASSPQTGDGEQYF. Drawing the rest from reference TRBV18 and TRBJ2-7, the complete variable domain is NAGVMQNPRHLVRRRGQEARLRCSPMKGHSHVYWYRQLPEEGLKFMVYLQKENIIDESGMPKERFSAEFPKEGPSILRIQQVVRGDSAAYFCASSPQTGDGEQYFGPGTRLTVT.

V is TRBV7-9 and J is TRBJ1-1, with 8 bases that match TRBD1. The CDR3 sequence is 13 residues long. V dropped 9 bases and J dropped 5; count of bases not matched to a gene: 8. Per the germline V gene, CDR1 is SEHNR and CDR2 is FQNEAQ (reference sequence). The CDR3 DNA follows: TGTGCCAGTGCTCAGGGGGCGTGGACTGAAGCTTTCTTT. Its protein is CASAQGAWTEAFF.

The genes are TRBV4-1 and TRBJ1-4; D is unclear. Germline V gives CDR1 MGHRA, CDR2 YSYEKL. The CDR3 has 15 amino acids. V shed 4 bases and J shed 3 bases, with 12 bases lying between them. CDR3 residues: CASSRIQWANEKLFF. In nucleotides, the CDR3 is TGCGCCAGCAGCCGGATCCAGTGGGCTAATGAAAAACTGTTTTTT.

This clone was recorded only once. This chain joins TRBV19 and TRBJ1-2; D unresolved. V shed 2 bases and J shed 1 base, with 5 bases lying between them. There are 13 residues in the CDR3. Germline V CDR1 and CDR2: LNHDA, SQIVND (reference sequence). CDR3 amino acids: CASSIRHNYGYTF. The CDR3 DNA sequence: TGTGCCAGTAGTATAAGGCATAACTATGGCTACACCTTC.

This chain joins TRBV27 and TRBJ2-7, with a possible D match to TRBD1 (5 bases). The CDR3 loop spans 13 amino acids. Germline V gene lookup returns CDR1 MNHEY and CDR2 SMNVEV (reference sequence). Trimming took off 1 base at V and 5 bases at J, with 9 bases between the two ends. The CDR3, as DNA: TGTGCCAGCAGTTTATTGGGGCAGGACGAGCAGTACTTC. Its protein product is CASSLLGQDEQYF.

The V gene is TRBV11-3, the J gene TRBJ2-5; 7 bases are a match to TRBD1. CDR3 length: 13 amino acids. Germline V gene lookup returns CDR1 SGHNT and CDR2 YENEEA. J was trimmed by 4 bases and V by 4 bases; bases with no gene match: 3. CDR3 loop: CASSSTGVETQYF. CDR3 in DNA: TGTGCCAGCAGCTCCACAGGGGTAGAGACCCAGTACTTC.

This clone was seen more than once but under ten times. The chain carries TRBV29-1 and TRBJ2-1; 7 bases are a match to TRBD1. CDR3 length equals 15 residues. Germline-derived CDR1 and CDR2 are SQVTM and ANQGSEA. V shed 3 bases, J shed 0 bases, and the junction held 5 bases outside the gene matches. The CDR3 protein is CSVEDRRSSYNEQFF. The CDR3 DNA follows: TGCAGCGTTGAGGACAGGCGAAGCTCCTACAATGAGCAGTTCTTC.

The V call is TRBV13, the J call TRBJ2-3; 11 positions match TRBD2. This CDR3 has 16 residues. The junction had 5 bases not matched to a gene; V was cut back by 5 bases and J by 1 base. Germline CDR1 reads PRHDT; CDR2 reads FYEKMQ (reference sequence). The CDR3 loop reads CASSPPLAGGTDTQYF. Here the CDR3 DNA reads TGTGCCAGCAGCCCCCCACTAGCGGGAGGCACAGATACGCAGTATTTT.

This rearrangement joins TRBV14 to TRBJ2-7; perhaps TRBD2 as D (5 bases). Trimming left V 4 bases short and J 7 bases short, with 17 bases between. Germline-derived CDR1 and CDR2 are SGHDN and FVKESK. This CDR3 has 14 residues. CDR3 sequence: CASSPLDSLEEQYF. Here the CDR3 DNA reads TGTGCCAGCAGCCCCTTGGACTCGTTAGAAGAGCAGTACTTC.

This chain uses TRBV7-9 with TRBJ2-2, with a possible D match to TRBD2 (6 bases). This CDR3 region has 18 residues. The V gene lost 5 bases and the J gene lost 0 bases, with 19 bases spanning the gap. CDR1 is SEHNR and CDR2 is FQNEAQ in the germline V gene (reference sequence). CDR3 amino acids: CASSDLLGGYSNTGELFF. CDR3 coding DNA: TGTGCCAGCAGCGATCTACTGGGGGGATATTCGAACACCGGGGAGCTGTTTTTT.

CDR3 sequence (DNA): TGTGCCTGGAGTCCCACGGGCTACGAGCAGTACTTC. Its translation is CAWSPTGYEQYF. This chain connects TRBV30 to TRBJ2-7; D call uncertain. V gave up 2 bases and J gave up 3 bases, with 8 bases separating them. Germline values: CDR1 GTSNPN, CDR2 SVGIG (reference sequence). There are 12 residues in the CDR3. The variable domain in full, completed from reference TRBV30 and TRBJ2-7, reads SQTIHQWPATLVQPVGSPLSLECTVEGTSNPNLYWYRQAAGRGLQLLFYSVGIGQISSEVPQNLSASRPQDRQFILSSKKLLLSDSGFYLCAWSPTGYEQYFGPGTRLTVT.

Only a few counts were recorded for this clone. The V gene is TRBV27, the J gene TRBJ2-7; D is perhaps TRBD1 (6 bases). V lost 5 bases, J lost 0 bases, and 14 bases lay in between. CDR1 and CDR2 (germline): MNHEY, SMNVEV (reference sequence). The CDR3 is made up of 15 amino acids. In nucleotides, the CDR3 is TGTGCCAGCAGTCCCCGAGGGGGACACTCCTACGAGCAGTACTTC. This sequence encodes CASSPRGGHSYEQYF.

CDR3 sequence: CASSKGKTRVNNEQFF. CDR3 coding DNA: TGTGCCAGCAGCAAAGGTAAGACTAGGGTCAACAATGAGCAGTTCTTC. The J gene is TRBJ2-1, the V gene TRBV21-1; the table's D call of TRBD2 was not tested on the DNA. TRBV21-1 is marked as a pseudogene. This CDR3 comprises 16 residues.